This TCR beta chain stems from a study of T cell repertoires in cytomegalovirus infection. As for the study in general: CMV infection and matching HLA type were both indicated by public TCR beta signatures.

Each CDR3 protein gets one entry after TCRdb re-called the reads with MiXCR. The data contain approximately 500,000 distinct CDR3 sequences, approximately 26% of them singletons. In its sample, this clonotype was seen many times. What it recognizes is unknown. The V gene's germline CDR1 is SGHTA and CDR2 FQGNSA. The CDR3 length is 15 residues. The V gene end was trimmed by 5 bases and the J gene end by 8 bases; junction bases not matched to a gene: 7. Overall study results and limits: Accumulated public TCR beta family frequency recognized individuals carrying CMV together with the relevant HLA. What dominated the ex vivo response were HLA-C-restricted CMV-specific TCR beta clonotypes.

The sample consisted of PBMCs. V usage is TRBV7-2 and J usage is TRBJ2-1; TRBD1 agrees at 12 bases. The receptor comes from a human donor in good health (CMV status not recorded). Some clones in this sample may be carry-over from other donors' samples. The CDR3: CASSPGTGGWDEQFF. In nucleotides, the CDR3 is TGTGCCAGCAGCCCAGGGACAGGGGGCTGGGATGAGCAGTTCTTC. Full variable domain (remainder filled in from reference TRBV7-2 and TRBJ2-1): GAGVSQSPSNKVTEKGKDVELRCDPISGHTALYWYRQSLGQGLEFLIYFQGNSAPDKSGLPSDRFSAERTGGSVSTLTIQRTQQEDSAVYLCASSPGTGGWDEQFFGPGTRLTVL.